This T cell receptor (beta chain) was obtained from a study of blood T cell repertoires in COVID-19. Across the study: Specimens from acute and convalescent COVID-19 originated in the United States, Italy and Spain. T cells, B-cell-depleted T cells, or PBMCs supplied cDNA or gDNA.

Germline CDR1 reads KGHSH; CDR2 reads LQKENI. The ends were cut back, 3 bases at V and 6 bases at J, with 21 bases in the middle. This CDR3 is 17 amino acids long. As handled by the study authors: Reference gene primer amplification in the assay estimated nucleated cell counts. Profiling relied on immunoSEQ multiplex PCR, and the TCRdb table lists in-frame clones only, not all of them. That table supplies the V and J calls and clone size; D and trimming were determined from the DNA. The table includes 250,000 to 350,000 clones, about 85% detected once. Seattle's cohort entered during active infection and was followed longitudinally.

Sequences were obtained from peripheral blood. V and J are TRBV18 and TRBJ1-5; D is possibly TRBD1 (6 bases). The TCR originated in a human donor with COVID-19, enrolled during active disease. The donor label of this sample is uncertain. The chain's CDR3 is CASSPSPGGAGTQPQHF. The CDR3 nucleotides read TGTGCCAGCTCACCTAGTCCGGGGGGCGCAGGGACTCAGCCCCAGCATTTT.